This T cell receptor (beta chain) was recorded in a study of technical replicates of blood from a handful of donors. Method: immunoSEQ multiplex PCR; TCRdb's copy keeps in-frame clones and lacks some. The table shows around 84,000 clones, with 90% to 95% occurring only once. With V trimmed by 2 bases and J by 2 bases, 5 bases remained unmatched. This CDR3 comprises 16 residues. Germline V lookup: CDR1 MDHEN, CDR2 SYDVKM. Sequencing was carried out using T cells isolated from PBMCs. This clonotype originated in a human donor in good health. The chain couples TRBV28 to TRBJ2-3; 9 bases line up with TRBD2. CDR3 DNA sequence: TGTGCCAGCAGTTTAATAGCGGGAGTCATCACAGATACGCAGTATTTT. This codes for CASSLIAGVITDTQYF.